This T cell receptor beta chain was captured by sequencing in a study of T cell responses to AZD1222 COVID-19 vaccine. Produced via immunoSEQ multiplex PCR; TCRdb's table is partial and in-frame only. The table shows approximately 170,000 clones, with around 90% occurring only once. V gave up 4 bases and J gave up 4 bases, with 9 bases separating them. Looked up from germline, CDR1 is SNHLY and CDR2 is FYNNEI. The CDR3 is 13 residues long. This sequence joins TRBV2 and TRBJ2-3; a weak D match, TRBD2 (6 bases). This sequence originates from an adult who received the AZD1222 COVID-19 vaccine. This material consisted of peripheral blood, taken 28 days after the second AZD1222 dose. CDR3 coding DNA: TGTGCCAGCAGTGCTAGCGTGGCAGATACGCAGTATTTT. Protein: CASSASVADTQYF.